The T cell receptor beta chain under discussion was sequenced for a study of shared clonotypes between healthy human individuals. For the study at large: Per donor, three plates held CD4 naive cells, three held CD4 memory, two held CD8 naive and one held CD8 memory. The study, taken as a whole, reports: Generation probabilities of non-shared clonotypes were lower (relative to those shared by all four donors).

Remarks on this clone: Its antigen remains unidentified.

The CDR3 is 15 residues long. V was shortened by 0 bases and J by 1 base, with 10 bases between the two germline ends. In germline, CDR1 is SGHAT, CDR2 FQDESV (reference sequence). Some clones are missing from TCRdb's copy, which holds only in-frame ones; the method was immunoSEQ multiplex PCR. The repertoire holds around 1.1 million clones, 60% to 85% seen once, with 0.85% to 1% in the top ten. Donation came from healthy HIV-negative adults that had no recent acute infections or vaccinations. Investigators divided CD4+ cells into CD45RA+ naive and CD45RA-negative memory subsets. The chain employs TRBV11-1 and TRBJ2-7; D remains ambiguous. This sequence was found in a man younger than 30 in good health. Some clones in this sample may be carry-over from other donors' samples. Sequencing was done on a sample of memory CD4+ T cells from PBMCs. Subset here: CD45RA-negative fraction. The CDR3 DNA reads TGTGCCAGCAGCTTAGCGGGTGAGGAGTCCTACGAGCAGTACTTC. Its translation: CASSLAGEESYEQYF.